A single sample gave rise to the 13 T cell receptor beta chains below, sequenced in a study of T cell responses to AZD1222 COVID-19 vaccine. The repertoire was sequenced with immunoSEQ multiplex PCR; TCRdb's copy has only in-frame clones and lacks some. Of 120,000 or so clones listed, about 90% are singletons. Sequenced here: peripheral blood, sampled on day 0 of AZD1222 vaccination. The receptors were sampled from an adult in good health.

The chain couples TRBV6-4 to TRBJ1-5; 7 nucleotides match TRBD1. This CDR3 is 19 amino acids long. The germline CDR1 and CDR2 sequences are MRHNA and SNTAGT. Losses at the gene ends were 8 bases for V and 0 bases for J; bases not matched to a gene: 19. The CDR3 sequence is CASPKSYWDSLYSNQPQHF. In DNA, the CDR3 is TGTGCCAGCCCCAAAAGCTATTGGGACAGCCTATATAGCAATCAGCCCCAGCATTTT.

This chain joins TRBV29-1 and TRBJ1-5; D gene unclear. Trimming removed 5 bases from V and 3 bases from J, with 14 bases in between. Germline V lookup: CDR1 SQVTM, CDR2 ANQGSEA. CDR3 size: 14 residues. CDR3 sequence: CSVLYGDINQPQHF. CDR3 bases: TGCAGCGTTCTTTATGGGGATATCAATCAGCCCCAGCATTTT.

The rearrangement links TRBV6-5 to TRBJ1-3; D is unresolved. The V gene lost 0 bases and the J gene lost 0 bases, with 9 bases spanning the gap. Germline lookup yields CDR1 MNHEY and CDR2 SVGAGI. The CDR3 loop spans 16 amino acids. The CDR3 coding sequence is TGTGCCAGCAGTTACTCGACGGGCGCCTCTGGAAACACCATATATTTT. This gives the protein CASSYSTGASGNTIYF.

The chain joins TRBV7-9 to TRBJ2-7; 7 bases fit TRBD1. The CDR3 length is 14 residues. CDR1 SEHNR and CDR2 FQNEAQ come from the germline V gene (reference sequence). V lost 5 bases to trimming and J lost 3 bases; unmatched junction nucleotides: 7. The CDR3 DNA follows: TGTGCCAGCAGCCGGACAGGAACCTTCTACGAGCAGTACTTC. Its protein product is CASSRTGTFYEQYF.

The chain has TRBV10-3 and TRBJ1-5, with a weak D call TRBD1 (6 bases). The CDR3 consists of 14 residues. V dropped 3 bases and J dropped 5 bases, with 11 bases sitting between them. Germline V gives CDR1 ENHRY, CDR2 SYGVKD. The CDR3 loop is CAISDARQDQPQHF. CDR3 DNA sequence: TGTGCCATCAGTGATGCGAGACAGGATCAGCCCCAGCATTTT.

The gene calls are TRBV7-2 and TRBJ2-7; TRBD2 matches at 7 bases. The CDR3 spans 18 residues. J lost 0 bases, V lost 3 bases, and 14 bases had no gene match. The germline CDR1 and CDR2 sequences are SGHTA and FQGNSA. This chain's CDR3 is CASSFPGGLAAPSYEQYF. The CDR3 DNA is TGTGCCAGCAGCTTCCCAGGAGGGCTAGCGGCACCCTCCTACGAGCAGTACTTC.

The rearrangement links TRBV4-1 to TRBJ2-2; D unresolved. Trimming took off 1 base at V and 6 bases at J, with 9 bases between the two ends. The germline V gene has CDR1 MGHRA and CDR2 YSYEKL. The CDR3 is 14 amino acids. CDR3 bases: TGCGCCAGCAGCCAAGGAGCAGGCTCCGGGGAGCTGTTTTTT. It encodes CASSQGAGSGELFF.

The rearrangement joins TRBV12-3 or TRBV12-4 to TRBJ1-4; D gene uncertain. Trimming cost V 3 bases and J 7 bases, with 9 bases left between them. The CDR3 is made up of 13 amino acids. CDR3 DNA sequence: TGTGCCAGCAGTTTCGTCCGCACTGAAAAACTGTTTTTT. It yields the protein CASSFVRTEKLFF.

This clone was seen once. This sequence joins TRBV5-1 and TRBJ1-4; D might be TRBD1 (5 bases). The germline gives CDR1 SGHRS, CDR2 YFSETQ. The CDR3 consists of 13 residues. V gave up 2 bases and J gave up 8 bases, with 10 bases separating them. The CDR3 here is CASSFGGEEKLFF. As DNA, the CDR3 is TGCGCCAGCAGCTTTGGAGGGGAGGAAAAACTGTTTTTT.

The chain joins TRBV6-5 to TRBJ1-3; D uncertain. V gave up 6 bases and J gave up 8 bases, with 14 bases separating them. Germline assignment: CDR1 MNHEY and CDR2 SVGAGI. This CDR3 is built from 13 residues. The CDR3 DNA follows: TGTGCCAGCAGAAGAAAAGGGTCGGACACCATATATTTT. Residues: CASRRKGSDTIYF.

The sample holds a few counts of this clone. The V call is TRBV5-6, the J call TRBJ1-1; perhaps TRBD1 as D (6 bases). V lost 2 bases to trimming and J lost 8 bases, with 13 bases between them. CDR1 is SGHDT and CDR2 is YYEEEE in the germline V gene. The CDR3 has 13 amino acids. The CDR3 sequence: CASSLRQGREAFF. CDR3 nucleotides: TGTGCCAGCAGCTTAAGGCAGGGGAGGGAAGCTTTCTTT.

For this clone: Other DNA sequences in the same sample also yield this CDR3. CDR3: CASSFPGEDTQYF. The CDR3 DNA is TGCGCCAGCAGCTTCCCAGGGGAAGATACGCAGTATTTT. The V call is TRBV5-1, the J call TRBJ2-3, with D possibly matching TRBD1 (6 bases). Per germline, CDR1 SGHRS and CDR2 YFSETQ. The CDR3 runs 13 residues. V gave up 2 bases and J gave up 5 bases, with 9 bases separating them.

The chain uses TRBV7-2 and TRBJ1-4; D not certain. Per germline, CDR1 SGHTA and CDR2 FQGNSA. The CDR3 runs to 13 residues. V was cut by 5 bases and J by 1 base, with 5 bases left in between. In DNA, the CDR3 is TGTGCCAGCAGCAGAGGAACTAATGAAAAACTGTTTTTT. Protein product: CASSRGTNEKLFF.